Each of the 30 T cell receptor beta chains below was sequenced from the same sample in a study of chemoradiotherapy in HPV16-positive cancers. The table came from immunoSEQ multiplex PCR; TCRdb's copy has only in-frame clones and leaves some out. Of about 5,000 clones in the sample, around 75% were seen once. Sequences were derived from tumor tissue, sampled from a patient who underwent chemoradiotherapy. All receptors derive from a human donor with HPV-associated anogenital cancer.

The chain is built from TRBV4-1 and TRBJ1-2, with D tentatively TRBD1 (6 bases). The germline CDR1 and CDR2 sequences are MGHRA and YSYEKL. This CDR3 spans 15 amino acids. V was shortened by 4 bases and J by 2 bases, with 14 bases between the two germline ends. This CDR3 is CASSPEGVSNYGYTF. DNA for the CDR3: TGCGCCAGCAGCCCCGAGGGGGTAAGCAACTATGGCTACACCTTC.

The rearrangement links TRBV30 to TRBJ1-1; TRBD1 agrees at 9 bases. This CDR3 contains 15 residues. Germline V lookup: CDR1 GTSNPN, CDR2 SVGIG (reference sequence). V was pared by 1 base and J by 4 bases, with 7 bases of the junction left unmatched. CDR3 amino acids: CAWSGTGEGSTEAFF. The DNA of the CDR3 is TGTGCCTGGAGTGGGACAGGGGAGGGTAGCACTGAAGCTTTCTTT.

The chain couples TRBV7-8 to TRBJ1-4; D gene ambiguous. This CDR3 is 14 amino acids long. The germline V gene encodes CDR1 SGHVS and CDR2 FQNEAQ. With 2 bases removed from V and 3 bases from J, the gap between germline ends came to 7 bases. The CDR3 reads CASSLNSANEKLFF. The CDR3 region has the DNA TGTGCCAGCAGCTTAAACAGCGCTAATGAAAAACTGTTTTTT.

The genes are TRBV5-6 and TRBJ1-2, with TRBD1 matching 8 bases. V lost 0 bases and J lost 3; bases outside the gene matches: 4. This CDR3 contains 15 residues. Germline V gene data show CDR1 as SGHDT and CDR2 as YYEEEE. CDR3 sequence (DNA): TGTGCCAGCAGCTTGGCCGGGACAGGACACTATGGCTACACCTTC. It encodes CASSLAGTGHYGYTF.

This chain joins TRBV5-6 and TRBJ2-1; TRBD2 matches 8 bases. Looked up from germline, CDR1 is SGHDT and CDR2 is YYEEEE. Trimming cost V 4 bases and J 8 bases; bases outside gene matches: 14. This CDR3 is built from 16 residues. This chain's CDR3 is CASSPISSGSGHEQFF. Here the CDR3 DNA reads TGTGCCAGCAGCCCCATCTCGAGCGGGAGTGGCCATGAGCAGTTCTTC. The entire variable domain, with the rest obtained from reference TRBV5-6 and TRBJ2-1, is as follows: DAGVTQSPTHLIKTRGQQVTLRCSPKSGHDTVSWYQQALGQGPQFIFQYYEEEERQRGNFPDRFSGHQFPNYSSELNVNALLLGDSALYLCASSPISSGSGHEQFFGPGTRLTVL.

This clone was counted only a few times. The rearrangement joins TRBV5-4 to TRBJ2-3, with 8 bases lining up with TRBD2. Germline lookup yields CDR1 SGHNT and CDR2 YYREEE (reference sequence). V lost 4 bases to trimming and J lost 0 bases; unmatched junction nucleotides: 10. The CDR3 is made up of 17 amino acids. The CDR3 loop reads CASSVGGGKRSTDTQYF. The CDR3 bases are TGTGCCAGCAGCGTCGGGGGGGGGAAGAGGAGCACAGATACGCAGTATTTT.

This clone has just a few counts. V usage is TRBV14 and J usage is TRBJ2-6; D is ambiguous. The CDR3 length is 18 residues. Looked up from germline, CDR1 is SGHDN and CDR2 is FVKESK. V was cut by 3 bases and J by 2 bases, with 17 bases left in between. The CDR3 here is CASSQSRASRTGANVLTF. DNA for the CDR3: TGTGCCAGCAGCCAGAGTCGTGCCAGTCGTACTGGGGCCAACGTCCTGACTTTC.

The chain recombines TRBV29-1 with TRBJ1-4; no reliable D call. Germline V gives CDR1 SQVTM, CDR2 ANQGSEA. Trimming left V 4 bases short and J 3 bases short, with 9 bases between. The CDR3 is 13 amino acids. The CDR3 sequence is CSVGARANEKLFF. The CDR3 DNA is TGCAGCGTTGGGGCAAGAGCTAATGAAAAACTGTTTTTT.

The CDR3 nucleotides read TGTGCCAGCAGTTTCTCTTGGGCAGGGGGCTACGAGCAGTACTTC. It yields the protein CASSFSWAGGYEQYF. The rearrangement uses TRBV27 and TRBJ2-7, with 7 positions matching TRBD1. V was clipped by 3 bases and J by 3 bases; unmatched bases: 8. Germline V gives CDR1 MNHEY, CDR2 SMNVEV (reference sequence). The CDR3 spans 15 residues.

This clone was detected a few times. This chain connects TRBV5-1 to TRBJ1-4; D gene unclear. The CDR3 sequence is 14 residues long. V shed 1 base and J shed 7 bases, with 11 bases lying between them. Looked up from germline, CDR1 is SGHRS and CDR2 is YFSETQ. The CDR3 bases are TGCGCCAGCAGCTTGACCGCCCCCCCTGAAAAACTGTTTTTT. It is translated as CASSLTAPPEKLFF.

This clone came up once. The CDR3 nucleotides are TGTGCCAGCAGCTTAGCTAGTGGCACAGATACGCAGTATTTT. It translates to CASSLASGTDTQYF. The genes are TRBV7-2 and TRBJ2-3; D gene ambiguous. There are 14 residues in the CDR3. The germline CDR1 and CDR2 sequences are SGHTA and FQGNSA. V lost 0 bases and J lost 1, with 5 bases in between.

This chain links TRBV19 with TRBJ1-4, with a tentative D call TRBD1 (5 bases). CDR1 and CDR2 (germline): LNHDA, SQIVND (reference sequence). This CDR3 is 15 amino acids long. Trimming took off 8 bases at V and 5 bases at J, with 18 bases between the two ends. CDR3 in amino acids: CASGGGTERNEKLFF. CDR3 nucleotide sequence: TGTGCCAGTGGGGGAGGCACGGAAAGAAATGAAAAACTGTTTTTT.

A single count supports this clone. The chain uses TRBV6-1 and TRBJ2-3; D tentatively reads TRBD1 or TRBD2 (6 bases each). Germline CDR1 is MNHNS and CDR2 is SASEGT. Trimming cost V 3 bases and J 2 bases, with 12 bases left between them. CDR3 size: 15 residues. The CDR3 DNA sequence: TGTGCCAGCAGTGAGAGGGGGGAGCCCACAGATACGCAGTATTTT. Translating it yields CASSERGEPTDTQYF.

The chain couples TRBV21-1 to TRBJ1-2; TRBD1 is the table's D call and was not checked against the DNA. TRBV21-1 counts as a pseudogene. The CDR3 consists of 16 residues. DNA for the CDR3: TGTGCCAGCAGCCTTACGGCAGGGGGCGCGGGCTATGGCTACACCTTC. As protein: CASSLTAGGAGYGYTF.

V gene TRBV7-9 combines with J gene TRBJ1-1; tentative D call: TRBD1 (6 bases). Germline values: CDR1 SEHNR, CDR2 FQNEAQ (reference sequence). The CDR3 contains 16 residues. V lost 3 bases and J lost 1, with 15 bases in between. Here the CDR3 reads CASSFAMTGQNTEAFF. The CDR3 region has the DNA TGTGCCAGCAGCTTCGCCATGACAGGTCAGAACACTGAAGCTTTCTTT.

V is TRBV5-4 and J is TRBJ2-3; TRBD2 matches 9 bases. This CDR3 has 18 residues. The germline gives CDR1 SGHNT, CDR2 YYREEE (reference sequence). The V gene end was trimmed by 0 bases and the J gene end by 8 bases; junction bases not matched to a gene: 16. The CDR3 DNA reads as TGTGCCAGCAGCTTGGGCGGTACGGCGGGGGGGAAAGGAGGTACGCAGTATTTT. This sequence encodes CASSLGGTAGGKGGTQYF.

CDR3 DNA: TGTGCCAGCAGCAAAGTTTGGGGAATTACTAGTTTGGAGTGTGAGCAGTTCTTC. This translates into CASSKVWGITSLECEQFF. This chain uses TRBV21-1 with TRBJ2-1; the tabulated D call, TRBD2, remains unverified against the DNA. TRBV21-1 represents a pseudogene. The CDR3 extends over 18 amino acids.

This clone was detected a few times. V usage is TRBV6-5 and J usage is TRBJ1-1, with D unclear. CDR3 length: 14 amino acids. Germline assignment: CDR1 MNHEY and CDR2 SVGAGI. Trimming took 5 bases from V and 2 from J, leaving 12 bases between them. The CDR3 bases are TGTGCCAGCAGTCCCCGACTGGGTAACACTGAAGCTTTCTTT. This codes for CASSPRLGNTEAFF.

V gene TRBV4-1 combines with J gene TRBJ1-5; D not certain. From germline, CDR1 is MGHRA and CDR2 YSYEKL. Trimming shortened V by 2 bases and J by 9 bases, and 14 bases separated the two germline ends. This CDR3 region has 14 residues. The CDR3 coding sequence is TGCGCCAGCAGCCAACAAGCCTCAGTCCCGCCCCAGCATTTT. It encodes CASSQQASVPPQHF.

In the case of this clone: It is unclear where the CDR3 begins or ends on the DNA, so no DNA is shown, and the CDR3 is as TCRdb lists it. The CDR3 region is CASSLSLRGSYGYTF. The V and J genes are TRBV27 and TRBJ1-2. Ends included, the CDR3 has 15 residues. Germline V gives CDR1 MNHEY, CDR2 SMNVEV (reference sequence).

This chain uses TRBV28 with TRBJ1-1, with TRBD1 identical over 10 bases. Per the germline V gene, CDR1 is MDHEN and CDR2 is SYDVKM. The CDR3 runs 14 residues. The V and J ends lost 7 bases and 11 bases, in that order; junction bases with no gene match: 13. The CDR3 loop reads CASTSPGQGKKAFF. The CDR3 DNA sequence: TGTGCCAGCACCTCGCCGGGACAGGGGAAGAAGGCTTTCTTT. The full variable domain, its missing parts supplied by reference TRBV28 and TRBJ1-1, is DVKVTQSSRYLVKRTGEKVFLECVQDMDHENMFWYRQDPGLGLRLIYFSYDVKMKEKGDIPEGYSVSREKKERFSLILESASTNQTSMYLCASTSPGQGKKAFFGQGTRLTVV.

This clone was picked up one time. The rearrangement joins TRBV6-6 to TRBJ2-1, with D uncertain. The CDR3 runs to 13 residues. Germline-derived CDR1 and CDR2 are MNHNY and SVGAGI (reference sequence). Trimming removed 2 bases at V and 5 bases at J, with 7 bases between. CDR3 amino acids: CASSYVGDNEQFF. CDR3 DNA sequence: TGTGCCAGCAGTTACGTTGGGGACAATGAGCAGTTCTTC.

This chain links TRBV27 with TRBJ2-3, with TRBD1 identical over 9 bases. V gave up 6 bases and J gave up 5 bases; unmatched junction bases: 3. The germline V gene encodes CDR1 MNHEY and CDR2 SMNVEV (reference sequence). The CDR3 extends over 13 amino acids. The CDR3: CASRRQGEDTQYF. The CDR3 nucleotides are TGTGCCAGCAGAAGACAGGGGGAAGATACGCAGTATTTT.

This clone was seen a single time. The chain has TRBV12-5 and TRBJ2-3, with unresolved D. CDR1 is LGHNT and CDR2 is FRNRAP in the germline V gene. V was shortened by 5 bases and J by 5 bases, with 5 bases between the two germline ends. This CDR3 has 11 residues. This CDR3 reads CASGHRDTQYF. DNA for the CDR3: TGTGCTAGTGGTCACAGAGATACGCAGTATTTT.

This clone was seen once. The chain is built from TRBV6-5 and TRBJ1-1; 8 positions agree with TRBD1. Germline CDR1 is MNHEY and CDR2 is SVGAGI. V lost 6 bases and J lost 5; bases outside the gene matches: 8. This CDR3 is built from 14 residues. DNA for the CDR3: TGTGCCAGCAGACCTCGGACAGGGAAGACTGAAGCTTTCTTT. Translation gives CASRPRTGKTEAFF.

The chain employs TRBV4-3 and TRBJ1-1; D uncertain. V was pared by 1 base and J by 1 base, with 4 bases between. CDR3 length: 13 amino acids. Per the germline V gene, CDR1 is LGHNA and CDR2 is YSLEER. CDR3: CASSQGRNTEAFF. The CDR3 DNA follows: TGCGCCAGCAGCCAAGGCAGGAACACTGAAGCTTTCTTT.

This clone was seen a handful of times. The V call is TRBV2, the J call TRBJ2-3; a weak D match, TRBD2 (6 bases). The CDR3 contains 12 residues. The ends were cut back, 6 bases at V and 12 bases at J, with 16 bases in the middle. The germline V gene has CDR1 SNHLY and CDR2 FYNNEI. As DNA, the CDR3 is TGTGCCAGCAGATTTCCGTCCGGGAGACAGTATTTT. Translated, it gives CASRFPSGRQYF.

The chain carries TRBV21-1 and TRBJ2-7; no DNA check was done on the table's D call, TRBD2. TRBV21-1 is shown as a pseudogene. There are 16 residues in the CDR3. The CDR3 DNA sequence: TGTGCCAGCAGCAATACCCCCGGGAGGAGCTCCTACGAGCAGTACTTC. Translated, it gives CASSNTPGRSSYEQYF.

The CDR3 coding sequence is TGTGCCAGCAGCCCGCAACTAGCGGGTGAAGGGGGTGAGCAGTTCTTC. Its translation is CASSPQLAGEGGEQFF. This sequence joins TRBV5-4 and TRBJ2-1, with 9 bases that match TRBD2. V gave up 4 bases and J gave up 9 bases; unmatched junction bases: 14. The CDR3 sequence is 16 residues long. Germline loops: CDR1 SGHNT, CDR2 YYREEE (reference sequence). Using reference TRBV5-4 and TRBJ2-1 for the parts outside the CDR3, the full variable domain is ETGVTQSPTHLIKTRGQQVTLRCSSQSGHNTVSWYQQALGQGPQFIFQYYREEENGRGNFPPRFSGLQFPNYSSELNVNALELDDSALYLCASSPQLAGEGGEQFFGPGTRLTVL.

This chain's CDR3 is CASTYRMDEKLFF. The CDR3, as DNA: TGTGCCAGCACCTATCGTATGGATGAAAAACTGTTTTTT. The chain couples TRBV2 to TRBJ1-4; D uncertain. The V and J ends lost 7 bases and 6 bases respectively, with 12 bases between them. Germline CDR1 is SNHLY and CDR2 is FYNNEI. The CDR3 is 13 residues long. Based on the CDR3 plus reference TRBV2 and TRBJ1-4, the full variable domain is EPEVTQTPSHQVTQMGQEVILRCVPISNHLYFYWYRQILGQKVEFLVSFYNNEISEKSEIFDDQFSVERPDGSNFTLKIRSTKLEDSAMYFCASTYRMDEKLFFGSGTQLSVL.